This TCR beta chain derives from a study of post-analysis software for immune sequencing data. Study-wide results and limits: When the samples were clustered directly with F measure, those that had been prepared in the same batch showed strong co-clustering. Higher frequency in patients than in controls was seen for several TRBV segments, with TRBV5-6, TRBV5-1 and TRBV20-1 among them.

Presence of unique molecular identifiers characterized the TCR beta cDNA libraries. TCRdb re-called the PCR reads through MiXCR, storing one row per CDR3 protein. The sample has hundreds of thousands of distinct CDR3 sequences, 30% seen once. A few counts support this clonotype. Its antigen is not identified. The CDR3 is 18 amino acids. Trimming took 5 bases from V and 0 from J, leaving 23 bases between them. Germline CDR1 SGHTA, CDR2 FQGNSA. Sequenced material: blood. This chain links TRBV7-2 with TRBJ2-7; D unresolved. This clonotype was sampled from a girl under 18 with multiple sclerosis. The CDR3 protein is CASSQRDHDGPTSYEQYF. CDR3 nucleotides: TGTGCCAGCAGCCAAAGAGACCACGACGGACCGACCTCCTACGAGCAGTACTTC. The variable domain in full, completed from reference TRBV7-2 and TRBJ2-7, reads GAGVSQSPSNKVTEKGKDVELRCDPISGHTALYWYRQSLGQGLEFLIYFQGNSAPDKSGLPSDRFSAERTGGSVSTLTIQRTQQEDSAVYLCASSQRDHDGPTSYEQYFGPGTRLTVT.